This is a list of T cell receptor beta chains from one sample in a study of cytomegalovirus exposure and HLA in healthy donors. The method was immunoSEQ multiplex PCR; TCRdb's version includes in-frame clones alone and lacks a portion of them. The sample holds 85,000 to 90,000 clones, around 96% seen once. Sequences were obtained from PBMCs. Source of these receptors: a man between 18 and 35 years old in good health and CMV-seronegative. Each CDR3 is given with its conserved first and last residue. D genes are given only for firm matches. Size tells how often a clone was seen (once, few, many) or the class of an expanded clone, and some rows leave it out.

D: TRBD1; size: .; V: TRBV4-3; J: TRBJ2-2; DNA: TGCGCCAGCAGCCAAAGGACAGGGGGCTGGGGCGGGGAGCTGTTTTTT; CDR3: CASSQRTGGWGGELFF
D: TRBD1; size: once; V: TRBV9; J: TRBJ1-2; DNA: TGTGCCAGCAGCCAGCGGACAGGGGGCGCTGGCTATGGCTACACCTTC; CDR3: CASSQRTGGAGYGYTF
D: TRBD2; size: .; V: TRBV28; J: TRBJ2-3; DNA: TGTGCCAGCAGTTCCCCCGGGGGTCGGGGGGGAGGGGATACGCAGTATTTT; CDR3: CASSSPGGRGGGDTQYF
D: .; size: .; V: TRBV13; J: TRBJ2-2; DNA: TGTGCCAGCAGTCAAATAGCGGCCGGGGAGCTGTTTTTT; CDR3: CASSQIAAGELFF
D: .; size: .; V: TRBV25-1; J: TRBJ1-1; DNA: TGTGCCAGCAGTGAATATGGTAGCGGAAACACTGAAGCTTTCTTT; CDR3: CASSEYGSGNTEAFF
D: TRBD1; size: .; V: TRBV19; J: TRBJ2-3; DNA: TGTGCCAGTAGTACAGACAGGGGTTGGTGGGATACGCAGTATTTT; CDR3: CASSTDRGWWDTQYF
D: TRBD2; size: .; V: TRBV19; J: TRBJ2-2; DNA: TGTGCCAGTAGTACCCCTGCGGGAGCGGTCTCCGGGGAGCTGTTTTTT; CDR3: CASSTPAGAVSGELFF
D: TRBD1; size: .; V: TRBV6-5; J: TRBJ2-2; DNA: TGTGCCAGCAGTTTAACAGGGGTCTTCCTCGCCGGGGAGCTGTTTTTT; CDR3: CASSLTGVFLAGELFF
D: .; size: .; V: TRBV5-1; J: TRBJ1-1; DNA: TGCGCCAGCAGCTTGGTTTCTTCGAACACTGAAGCTTTCTTT; CDR3: CASSLVSSNTEAFF
D: .; size: once; V: TRBV9; J: TRBJ1-1; DNA: TGTGCCAGCAGCGTAGACAAAAACAGGGACAACACTGAAGCTTTCTTT; CDR3: CASSVDKNRDNTEAFF
D: TRBD1; size: .; V: TRBV5-4; J: TRBJ2-5; DNA: TGTGCCAGCAGGCGACAGGGGGCTAATATATATGAAGAGACCCAGTACTTC; CDR3: CASRRQGANIYEETQYF
D: TRBD1; size: once; V: TRBV11-2; J: TRBJ1-5; DNA: TGTGCCAGCAGCTTGGGACAGCGCGGACATAGCAATCAGCCCCAGCATTTT; CDR3: CASSLGQRGHSNQPQHF
D: TRBD1; size: .; V: TRBV5-1; J: TRBJ2-5; DNA: TGCGCCAGCAGCCTTGGGACAGGGCCTCAAGAGACCCAGTACTTC; CDR3: CASSLGTGPQETQYF
D: TRBD1; size: .; V: TRBV7-2; J: TRBJ2-4; DNA: TGTGCCAGCAGCTTAGCGGGGAGAGGGGGCCAAAGAGGCATTCAGTACTTC; CDR3: CASSLAGRGGQRGIQYF
D: TRBD2; size: .; V: TRBV9; J: TRBJ2-1; DNA: TGTGCCAGCAGCGGAGGGACTAGCGGGAGGCCGATTTACAATGAGCAGTTCTTC; CDR3: CASSGGTSGRPIYNEQFF
D: .; size: .; V: TRBV5-6; J: TRBJ2-5; DNA: TGTGCCAGCAGCTTTACGGGGTTTGAGACCCAGTACTTC; CDR3: CASSFTGFETQYF
D: .; size: .; V: TRBV7-7; J: TRBJ2-3; DNA: TGTGCTAGCAGCTCAGGACTGGGCTCGCTGGATACGCAGTATTTT; CDR3: CASSSGLGSLDTQYF
D: TRBD1; size: .; V: TRBV28; J: TRBJ1-2; DNA: TGTGCCAGCAGTGTACAGGGGGAGGGTGGCTACACCTTC; CDR3: CASSVQGEGGYTF
D: TRBD2; size: .; V: TRBV7-6; J: TRBJ2-1; DNA: TGTGCCAGCAGCTTACTAGCGACTAGCGGAGAGGGTTACAATGAGCAGTTCTTC; CDR3: CASSLLATSGEGYNEQFF
D: TRBD2; size: .; V: TRBV27; J: TRBJ2-3; DNA: TGTGCCAGCAGTTTATCGGGTAGCGGGATCCTGAGGACTGATACGCAGTATTTT; CDR3: CASSLSGSGILRTDTQYF
D: .; size: .; V: TRBV11-3; J: TRBJ2-1; DNA: TGTGCCAGCAGCTTCATACAGGGAGAGGGTGAGCAGTTCTTC; CDR3: CASSFIQGEGEQFF
D: .; size: .; V: TRBV7-9; J: TRBJ1-4; DNA: TGTGCCAGCAGCTCGCCAGGGAACGAAAAACTGTTTTTT; CDR3: CASSSPGNEKLFF
D: .; size: .; V: TRBV5-1; J: TRBJ2-1; DNA: TGCGCCAGCAGCTGGGACTCCCCCTCGGACAATGAGCAGTTCTTC; CDR3: CASSWDSPSDNEQFF
D: TRBD2; size: .; V: TRBV7-8; J: TRBJ2-3; DNA: TGTGCCAGCAGATGGGGGGGGGACACAGATACGCAGTATTTT; CDR3: CASRWGGDTDTQYF
D: .; size: few; V: TRBV7-9; J: TRBJ2-1; DNA: TGTGCCAGCAGCCCGACAGAGCAGTACAATGAGCAGTTCTTC; CDR3: CASSPTEQYNEQFF
D: .; size: .; V: TRBV28; J: TRBJ1-2; DNA: TGTGCCAGCAGTTTACCAGGGAGGTTAGGCTACACCTTC; CDR3: CASSLPGRLGYTF
D: TRBD2; size: once; V: TRBV2; J: TRBJ2-7; DNA: TGTGCCAGCCCGCGTACTAGCGGGAGTTACGAGCAGTACTTC; CDR3: CASPRTSGSYEQYF
D: TRBD1; size: .; V: TRBV15; J: TRBJ2-7; DNA: TGTGCCACCAGCATTGACAGGGTCGGGTCCTACGAGCAGTACTTC; CDR3: CATSIDRVGSYEQYF
D: .; size: .; V: TRBV6-6; J: TRBJ1-1; DNA: TGTGCCAGCAGTCCCCATAGCGGGGCAGAAGCTTTCTTT; CDR3: CASSPHSGAEAFF
D: .; size: .; V: TRBV11-1; J: TRBJ2-7; DNA: TGTGCCAGCAGCTTACCAGACAGGTCGGACGAGCAGTACTTC; CDR3: CASSLPDRSDEQYF
D: TRBD1; size: .; V: TRBV29-1; J: TRBJ2-3; DNA: TGCAGCGCGCGCCAGGGGGCAGATACGCAGTATTTT; CDR3: CSARQGADTQYF
D: TRBD1; size: once; V: TRBV28; J: TRBJ1-5; DNA: TGTGCCAGCAGTTTCGCGCAGGGGGGTAATAGCAATCAGCCCCAGCATTTT; CDR3: CASSFAQGGNSNQPQHF
D: TRBD1; size: .; V: TRBV19; J: TRBJ2-3; DNA: TGTGCCAGTAGTATAGATCGGGGGACAGGGTCAGATACGCAGTATTTT; CDR3: CASSIDRGTGSDTQYF
D: .; size: .; V: TRBV25-1; J: TRBJ1-5; DNA: TGTGCCAGCAGTGACCGCGGGCCCGGGAATCAGCCCCAGCATTTT; CDR3: CASSDRGPGNQPQHF
D: .; size: .; V: TRBV7-9; J: TRBJ2-7; DNA: TGTGCCAGCAGCCCCATCCACACCTACGAGCAGTACTTC; CDR3: CASSPIHTYEQYF
D: TRBD2; size: once; V: TRBV28; J: TRBJ2-5; DNA: TGTGCCAGCAGTTCCGGACTAGCTCAAGAGACCCAGTACTTC; CDR3: CASSSGLAQETQYF
D: TRBD1; size: .; V: TRBV9; J: TRBJ2-3; DNA: TGTGCCAGCAGCGGACGGACAGGGGCAGATACGCAGTATTTT; CDR3: CASSGRTGADTQYF
D: .; size: .; V: TRBV2; J: TRBJ1-1; DNA: TGTGCCAGCAGTGAAGATGTAGTGGTGGCTGAAGCTTTCTTT; CDR3: CASSEDVVVAEAFF
D: TRBD1; size: .; V: TRBV5-4; J: TRBJ2-2; DNA: TGTGCCAGCAGCTCACAGGGGGCGTGGAGGAGCGGGGAGCTGTTTTTT; CDR3: CASSSQGAWRSGELFF
D: TRBD1; size: .; V: TRBV7-8; J: TRBJ1-5; DNA: TGTGCCAGCAGCCCTACGCGGACAGGCGCCAATCAGCCCCAGCATTTT; CDR3: CASSPTRTGANQPQHF
D: .; size: .; V: TRBV7-2; J: TRBJ1-1; DNA: TGTGCCAGCAGCCTTGCAGGGCGAGCTTTCTTT; CDR3: CASSLAGRAFF
D: .; size: .; V: TRBV5-4; J: TRBJ2-2; DNA: TGTGCCAGCAGCTTGGCCGTCAGAAGCACCGGGGAGCTGTTTTTT; CDR3: CASSLAVRSTGELFF
D: .; size: .; V: TRBV28; J: TRBJ2-3; DNA: TGTGCCAGCCGCGCCTATCTTATAGCAGATACGCAGTATTTT; CDR3: CASRAYLIADTQYF
D: TRBD1; size: .; V: TRBV30; J: TRBJ1-1; DNA: TGTGCCTGGGGCGGACAGGGAAAGGGTGAAGCTTTCTTT; CDR3: CAWGGQGKGEAFF
D: .; size: .; V: TRBV7-9; J: TRBJ2-3; DNA: TGTGCCAGCAGCTTCCAGGCTAGCGGCACAGATACGCAGTATTTT; CDR3: CASSFQASGTDTQYF